These 12 T cell receptor beta chains came from one sample sequenced in a study of OX40 agonist ivuxolimab in advanced cancers. The protocol was immunoSEQ multiplex PCR, while the TCRdb copy is restricted to in-frame clones and leaves out a portion. The sample contains roughly 100,000 clones, less than 95% of which appear only once. Specimen: CD4+ or CD8+ T cells sorted from blood, collected in a trial of the OX40 agonist ivuxolimab. These receptors were taken from an adult with an advanced solid tumor such as melanoma, head and neck, liver or kidney cancer.

V and J are TRBV6-4 and TRBJ2-7, with D perhaps matching TRBD2 (6 bases). V was pared by 2 bases and J by 12 bases, with 14 bases between. The germline CDR1 and CDR2 sequences are MRHNA and SNTAGT. This CDR3 region has 12 residues. The CDR3 region has the DNA TGTGCCAGCAGTGACAGGCGGGGCCGTAGGTACTTC. This translates into CASSDRRGRRYF.

This sequence joins TRBV2 and TRBJ2-4, with 8 bases aligning to TRBD1. The CDR3 spans 14 residues. Trimming cost V 7 bases and J 5 bases; bases outside gene matches: 7. In germline, CDR1 is SNHLY, CDR2 FYNNEI. The DNA for the CDR3 is TGTGCCAGCAACCTAGGACAGGGACAAAACATTCAGTACTTC. Amino acids: CASNLGQGQNIQYF.

A single count supports this clone. The V and J genes are TRBV19 and TRBJ2-1; 7 bases are a match to TRBD1. CDR1 is LNHDA and CDR2 is SQIVND in the germline V gene (reference sequence). The CDR3 covers 17 residues. Trimming cost V 6 bases and J 0 bases; bases outside gene matches: 11. The CDR3 region has the DNA TGTGCCAGTAGCCTGTTAACAGGGGATAGCTCCTACAATGAGCAGTTCTTC. Residues: CASSLLTGDSSYNEQFF.

The chain is built from TRBV7-2 and TRBJ2-2; D uncertain. Trimming took 10 bases from V and 8 from J, leaving 14 bases between them. The CDR3 totals 12 residues. Germline V CDR1 and CDR2: SGHTA, FQGNSA. CDR3 region: CAIKIGSGELFF. The CDR3, as DNA: TGTGCCATCAAGATCGGTAGTGGGGAGCTGTTTTTT. Complete variable domain (other parts from reference TRBV7-2 and TRBJ2-2): GAGVSQSPSNKVTEKGKDVELRCDPISGHTALYWYRQSLGQGLEFLIYFQGNSAPDKSGLPSDRFSAERTGGSVSTLTIQRTQQEDSAVYLCAIKIGSGELFFGEGSRLTVL.

The chain combines TRBV5-1 with TRBJ1-4; D ambiguous. Germline-derived CDR1 and CDR2 are SGHRS and YFSETQ. The CDR3 length is 18 residues. The V end was cut by 0 bases, the J end by 4 bases, with 19 bases between. CDR3 nucleotide sequence: TGCGCCAGCAGCTTGGCCGCGAAAGGGTCCGCAAGTAATGAAAAACTGTTTTTT. It specifies CASSLAAKGSASNEKLFF.

This chain links TRBV7-7 with TRBJ2-1; 9 bases are shared with TRBD2. The CDR3 runs to 13 residues. After removal of 5 bases from V and 7 bases from J, the junction contained 3 bases not matched to a gene. Germline V CDR1 and CDR2: SSHAT, FNYEAQ (reference sequence). CDR3: CASSPTSGNEQFF. For the CDR3, the DNA is TGTGCCAGCAGCCCGACTAGCGGAAATGAGCAGTTCTTC. Together with reference TRBV7-7 and TRBJ2-1, the CDR3 gives the full variable domain: GAGVSQSPRYKVTKRGQDVTLRCDPISSHATLYWYQQALGQGPEFLTYFNYEAQPDKSGLPSDRFSAERPEGSISTLTIQRTEQRDSAMYRCASSPTSGNEQFFGPGTRLTVL.

This clone was recorded only once. The chain recombines TRBV30 with TRBJ1-6; D remains ambiguous. CDR1 and CDR2 (germline): GTSNPN, SVGIG (reference sequence). The CDR3 consists of 12 residues. V lost 5 bases, J lost 10 bases, and 12 bases lay in between. The CDR3 loop reads CAWSGAGSPLHF. In nucleotides, the CDR3 is TGTGCCTGGTCTGGTGCGGGGTCACCCCTCCACTTT.

The chain couples TRBV2 to TRBJ2-4, with unresolved D. Trimming stripped 8 bases from V and 1 base from J, with 9 bases between. CDR1 is SNHLY and CDR2 is FYNNEI in the germline V gene. The CDR3 covers 13 residues. This CDR3 is CASLPFAKNIQYF. The CDR3 coding sequence is TGTGCCAGCCTCCCTTTTGCCAAAAACATTCAGTACTTC.

The chain combines TRBV2 with TRBJ2-6; D uncertain. The germline gives CDR1 SNHLY, CDR2 FYNNEI. V dropped 3 bases and J dropped 4 bases, with 10 bases sitting between them. The CDR3 covers 15 residues. CDR3 DNA sequence: TGTGCCAGCAGTGATAAGGCGAGGGGGGCCAACGTCCTGACTTTC. Residues: CASSDKARGANVLTF.

J is TRBJ2-5 and V is TRBV9; 7 bases are a match to TRBD2. CDR3 length equals 15 residues. Germline CDR1 SGDLS, CDR2 YYNGEE. The junction had 10 bases not matched to a gene; V was cut back by 4 bases and J by 4 bases. The CDR3 sequence is CASSPGGTIGETQYF. The DNA of the CDR3 is TGTGCCAGCAGCCCCGGGGGGACGATAGGAGAGACCCAGTACTTC. The full variable domain, its missing parts supplied by reference TRBV9 and TRBJ2-5, is DSGVTQTPKHLITATGQRVTLRCSPRSGDLSVYWYQQSLDQGLQFLIQYYNGEERAKGNILERFSAQQFPDLHSELNLSSLELGDSALYFCASSPGGTIGETQYFGPGTRLLVL.

J is TRBJ2-1 and V is TRBV10-1, with D uncertain. CDR3 length equals 16 residues. Per the germline V gene, CDR1 is WNHNN and CDR2 is SYGVQD (reference sequence). With 0 bases removed from V and 0 bases from J, the gap between germline ends came to 9 bases. CDR3 region: CASSESGISSYNEQFF. DNA of the CDR3: TGCGCCAGCAGTGAGTCGGGGATTAGCTCCTACAATGAGCAGTTCTTC.

A single count supports this clone. The gene calls are TRBV19 and TRBJ2-7; D gene uncertain. Per the germline V gene, CDR1 is LNHDA and CDR2 is SQIVND (reference sequence). This CDR3 has 13 amino acids. Trimming stripped 5 bases from V and 1 base from J, with 9 bases between. In DNA form, the CDR3 reads TGTGCCAGTAGTCTCGACTTGTCCTACGAGCAGTACTTC. Translated: CASSLDLSYEQYF. The variable domain in full, with the rest retrieved from reference TRBV19 and TRBJ2-7, is DGGITQSPKYLFRKEGQNVTLSCEQNLNHDAMYWYRQDPGQGLRLIYYSQIVNDFQKGDIAEGYSVSREKKESFPLTVTSAQKNPTAFYLCASSLDLSYEQYFGPGTRLTVT.